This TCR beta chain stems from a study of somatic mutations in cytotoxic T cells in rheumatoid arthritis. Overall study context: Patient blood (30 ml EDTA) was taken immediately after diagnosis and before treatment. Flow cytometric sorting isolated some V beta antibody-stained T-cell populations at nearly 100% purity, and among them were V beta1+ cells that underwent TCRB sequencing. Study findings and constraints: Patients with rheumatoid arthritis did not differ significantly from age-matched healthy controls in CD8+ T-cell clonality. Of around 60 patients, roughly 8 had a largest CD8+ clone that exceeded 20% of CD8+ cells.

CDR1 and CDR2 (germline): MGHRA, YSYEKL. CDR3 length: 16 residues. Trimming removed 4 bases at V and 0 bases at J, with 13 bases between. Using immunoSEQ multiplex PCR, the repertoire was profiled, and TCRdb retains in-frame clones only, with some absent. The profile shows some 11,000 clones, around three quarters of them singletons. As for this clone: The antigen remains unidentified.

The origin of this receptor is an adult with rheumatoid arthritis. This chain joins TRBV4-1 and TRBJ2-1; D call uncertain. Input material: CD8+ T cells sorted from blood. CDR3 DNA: TGCGCCAGCAGCCCGAGGATAACCAGCTCCTACAATGAGCAGTTCTTC. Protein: CASSPRITSSYNEQFF.